Each of the 3 T cell receptor beta chains below was sequenced from the same sample in a study of Graves' ophthalmopathy and Graves' hyperthyroidism. The authors amplified TCR beta CDR3 regions from RNA transcripts. The workflow started with a first-round RT-PCR run with HTBI primers and then moved on to a second-round multiplex PCR. TCRdb reanalysed the multiplex PCR reads using MiXCR and keeps one entry per CDR3 protein. The sample lists around 1.1 million distinct CDR3 sequences, approximately 35% occurring once. The sequenced sample was peripheral blood or thyroid tissue (not recorded which). These receptors originate from an adult man with Graves' hyperthyroidism.

Comments on this clonotype: At one boundary the junction diverges from the germline segment, which might be a read error. The V gene is TRBV10-2, the J gene TRBJ1-2, with 7 bases fitting TRBD1. Looked up from germline, CDR1 is WSHSY and CDR2 is SAAADI. This CDR3 region has 16 residues. CDR3 nucleotides: TGTGCCAGCAGTTCGGGTAGCGGGACAGCTAACTATGGCTACACCTTC. Translating gives CASSSGSGTANYGYTF.

The chain links TRBV6-5 to TRBJ2-6, with 10 positions matching TRBD1. The CDR3 has 19 residues. Per the germline V gene, CDR1 is MNHEY and CDR2 is SVGAGI. With 2 bases clipped from V and 2 bases from J, the junction kept 9 bases outside the gene matches. CDR3 nucleotide sequence: TGTGCCAGCAGTTACACCGGGACAGGGGTGAGACCTGGGGCCAACGTCCTGACTTTC. Protein sequence: CASSYTGTGVRPGANVLTF.

This clonotype was found many times. The V gene is TRBV9, the J gene TRBJ1-6, with D uncertain. The CDR3 has 13 amino acids. With 0 bases removed from V and 10 bases from J, the gap between germline ends came to 8 bases. Germline lookup yields CDR1 SGDLS and CDR2 YYNGEE. CDR3 coding DNA: TGTGCCAGCAGCGTAGGGGTAGGGTCACCCCTCCACTTT. Translating it yields CASSVGVGSPLHF.